This TCR beta chain was recorded in a study of T cell clusters in autoimmune cytopenias. Study-level information: The median distinct TRB clonotype count was 2,000 to 3,000 per sample, from a median around 52,000 reads. Overall study results and limits: Physiological T cell clusters of healthy donors were apparently absent in primary autoimmune cytopenia patients. A dominant lymphoma-associated repertoire apparently masked the cluster-lack signature in secondary cytopenia versus chronic lymphocytic leukemia. The T cell clusters came from computational analysis alone and lack functional validation.

TRB rearrangements were amplified by touch-down multiplex PCR with mixed TRB-A/B primers. Reprocessing the multiplex PCR reads, TCRdb reports a single entry for every CDR3 protein and omits DNA. The sample has about 3,600 distinct CDR3 sequences. CDR3 length: 15 residues. The germline CDR1 and CDR2 sequences are SQVTM and ANQGSEA. TRB was amplified from approximately 230 ng of peripheral blood genomic DNA per sample. This clonotype registers medium-sized by frequency. As yet, its antigen is unknown. The chain carries TRBV29-1 and TRBJ2-7. This TCR derives from a human donor with an autoimmune cytopenia or autoimmune hepatitis (not recorded which). The sample was peripheral blood. CDR3 loop: CSVGGWGWETDEQYF.